Presented here are 29 T cell receptor beta chains from one specimen sequenced in a study of blood T cells in healthy people across ages. With a J-beta primer mix and a sample-barcoded 5' primer, a second PCR ran about 7 to 11 cycles. TCRdb re-called the 5' RACE reads with MiXCR, one entry per CDR3 protein. The top ten hold under 15% of the sample, which has approximately 1,000,000 distinct CDR3 sequences, around two fifths seen once. Sequenced sample: blood. The receptors were sampled from a man between 18 and 29 years old in good health.

This sequence joins TRBV6-6 and TRBJ1-1, with D unresolved. Trimming removed 5 bases from V and 6 bases from J, with 13 bases in between. From germline, CDR1 is MNHNY and CDR2 SVGAGI (reference sequence). CDR3 size: 13 residues. The CDR3 reads CASSDPPDAEAFF. DNA of the CDR3: TGTGCCAGCAGTGACCCACCCGACGCTGAAGCTTTCTTT.

This clonotype has just a few counts. The chain joins TRBV18 to TRBJ1-6; maybe TRBD1 (5 bases). Germline-derived CDR1 and CDR2 are KGHSH and LQKENI. The V end was cut by 8 bases, the J end by 4 bases, with 24 bases between. This CDR3 has 18 residues. The CDR3 nucleotides read TGTGCCAGCGTAGAGTCGGGACCCCTAAAGGCGTATAATTCACCCCTCCACTTT. Translation: CASVESGPLKAYNSPLHF.

V gene TRBV20-1 combines with J gene TRBJ2-4, with D hard to call. The DNA end is more similar to TRBJ2-7, so the J call may be wrong. Germline CDR1 reads DFQATT; CDR2 reads SNEGSKA (reference sequence). This CDR3 has 14 residues. CDR3 region: CSARDALPPYEQYF. The CDR3 DNA follows: TGCAGTGCTAGAGACGCCCTTCCCCCCTACGAGCAGTACTTC.

This clonotype came up a few times. V and J are TRBV11-2 and TRBJ1-5; no reliable D call. Trimming stripped 1 base from V and 7 bases from J, with 8 bases between. CDR1 is SGHAT, CDR2 FQNNGV, per germline. The CDR3 consists of 13 residues. Written as DNA, the CDR3 is TGTGCCAGCAGCTTAGGGGAAGGACAGCCCCAGCATTTT. Translation gives CASSLGEGQPQHF.

The chain has TRBV18 and TRBJ2-1; D is perhaps TRBD1 or TRBD2 (5 bases each). V was shortened by 0 bases and J by 0 bases, with 9 bases between the two germline ends. Germline V gives CDR1 KGHSH, CDR2 LQKENI. This CDR3 is 16 amino acids long. CDR3 sequence: CASSPPAGSSYNEQFF. DNA for the CDR3: TGTGCCAGCTCACCACCGGCAGGGAGCTCCTACAATGAGCAGTTCTTC.

Details on this clonotype: Possible read error: a much larger clone is one base away. The J gene is TRBJ2-7, the V gene TRBV4-2, with 9 bases identical to TRBD1. The CDR3 runs to 15 residues. Germline CDR1 is LGHNA and CDR2 is YNFKEQ. V was pared by 2 bases and J by 6 bases, with 8 bases of the junction left unmatched. CDR3 loop: CASSQRDRDLCEQYF. The CDR3 DNA follows: TGTGCCAGCAGCCAAAGGGACAGGGATTTGTGCGAGCAGTACTTC.

This chain links TRBV7-2 with TRBJ1-1; D not resolved. V was trimmed by 5 bases and J by 1 base, leaving 14 bases between them. Germline CDR1 SGHTA, CDR2 FQGNSA. This CDR3 contains 15 residues. The CDR3 bases are TGTGCCAGCAGCCAAGACGAAAGGGAGAACACTGAAGCTTTCTTT. The encoded protein is CASSQDERENTEAFF.

CDR3 in amino acids: CASSYAGKKETQYF. DNA for the CDR3: TGTGCCAGCAGTTACGCCGGAAAAAAAGAGACCCAGTACTTC. V usage is TRBV6-5 and J usage is TRBJ2-7; D gene ambiguous. The tail of the sequence fits TRBJ2-5 better, so the J call may be wrong. The CDR3 contains 14 residues. Germline V gene data show CDR1 as MNHEY and CDR2 as SVGAGI.

This clonotype was counted a single time. CDR3 loop: CASSLPSVAGSTDTQYF. CDR3 nucleotide sequence: TGTGCCAGCAGCTTACCCTCTGTAGCGGGGAGCACAGATACGCAGTATTTT. The chain links TRBV7-9 to TRBJ2-3, with 8 bases lining up with TRBD2. CDR1 is SEHNR and CDR2 is FQNEAQ in the germline V gene (reference sequence). This CDR3 contains 17 residues. With V trimmed by 2 bases and J by 0 bases, 7 bases remained unmatched.

The chain uses TRBV7-2 and TRBJ2-1, with TRBD1 identical over 9 bases. The CDR3 runs to 16 residues. Germline assignment: CDR1 SGHTA and CDR2 FQGNSA. The V segment lost 0 bases and the J segment 5 bases; nucleotides outside the gene matches: 5. The CDR3 is CASSLAGTGRNNEQFF. Here the CDR3 DNA reads TGTGCCAGCAGCTTAGCGGGGACAGGGAGAAACAATGAGCAGTTCTTC. The full variable domain, rest sourced from reference TRBV7-2 and TRBJ2-1, is GAGVSQSPSNKVTEKGKDVELRCDPISGHTALYWYRQSLGQGLEFLIYFQGNSAPDKSGLPSDRFSAERTGGSVSTLTIQRTQQEDSAVYLCASSLAGTGRNNEQFFGPGTRLTVL.

The gene calls are TRBV5-8 and TRBJ2-2; tentative D call: TRBD2 (5 bases). CDR1 is SGHTS and CDR2 is YDEGEE in the germline V gene. V lost 3 bases and J 0 bases, leaving 9 bases between the germline ends. The CDR3 consists of 15 residues. As DNA, the CDR3 is TGTGCCAGCAGCTACCGGGGAACGAACACCGGGGAGCTGTTTTTT. Its protein is CASSYRGTNTGELFF.

The J gene is TRBJ1-6, the V gene TRBV30; 8 bases map to TRBD1. Germline CDR1 reads GTSNPN; CDR2 reads SVGIG (reference sequence). V was pared by 2 bases and J by 5 bases, with 5 bases of the junction left unmatched. CDR3 length: 15 residues. Here the CDR3 reads CAWSFLDRDNSPLHF. The CDR3 bases are TGTGCCTGGAGTTTCCTGGACAGGGATAATTCACCCCTCCACTTT.

The V call is TRBV27, the J call TRBJ2-2; D is tentatively TRBD1 or TRBD2 (6 bases each). Looked up from germline, CDR1 is MNHEY and CDR2 is SMNVEV (reference sequence). The CDR3 is 14 residues long. V was trimmed by 7 bases and J by 5 bases, leaving 14 bases between them. The CDR3, as DNA: TGTGCCAGCACCACTAAGGGGGGAACCGGGGAGCTGTTTTTT. Protein: CASTTKGGTGELFF.

DNA for the CDR3: TGTGCCAGCAGCCCTGGGGAGCGGGGGACTTATCAGTTCTTC. Residues: CASSPGERGTYQFF. The chain is built from TRBV12-3 or TRBV12-4 and TRBJ2-1; 8 nucleotides agree with TRBD2. The V and J ends lost 6 bases and 13 bases, in that order; junction bases with no gene match: 14. The CDR3 sequence is 14 residues long.

This clonotype was observed a few times. The rearrangement uses TRBV29-1 and TRBJ1-5; D is possibly TRBD1 (5 bases). V gave up 7 bases and J gave up 1 base, with 17 bases separating them. The CDR3 runs 15 residues. CDR1 SQVTM and CDR2 ANQGSEA come from the germline V gene. The CDR3 here is CSGRTRDQSNQPQHF. Written as DNA, the CDR3 is TGCAGCGGGCGCACCAGGGATCAGAGCAATCAGCCCCAGCATTTT.

The chain joins TRBV9 to TRBJ2-1; D not certain. The germline gives CDR1 SGDLS, CDR2 YYNGEE. V lost 0 bases and J lost 8, with 15 bases in between. The CDR3 has 15 amino acids. CDR3 amino acids: CASSVEWSPADEQFF. The CDR3 region has the DNA TGTGCCAGCAGCGTAGAATGGAGCCCGGCGGATGAGCAGTTCTTC.

The chain joins TRBV6-2 or TRBV6-3 to TRBJ2-4; D gene unclear. Germline lookup yields CDR1 MNHEY and CDR2 SVGEGT. V lost 5 bases and J 13 bases, leaving 15 bases between the germline ends. This CDR3 contains 12 residues. Here the CDR3 DNA reads TGTGCCAGCAGTCCAAGGGCCCACGGGCAGTACTTC. Its protein product is CASSPRAHGQYF.

The J gene is TRBJ2-3, the V gene TRBV6-5; TRBD1 is a possible D gene (6 bases). In germline, CDR1 is MNHEY, CDR2 SVGAGI. Trimming cost V 0 bases and J 1 base, with 11 bases left between them. The CDR3 covers 16 residues. This CDR3 is CASSYSMGARTDTQYF. The CDR3 nucleotides read TGTGCCAGCAGTTACTCGATGGGGGCCCGCACAGATACGCAGTATTTT.

This chain joins TRBV18 and TRBJ1-5, with TRBD1 as a possible D gene (6 bases). There are 15 residues in the CDR3. Germline CDR1 and CDR2: KGHSH and LQKENI. V was shortened by 3 bases and J by 5 bases, with 14 bases between the two germline ends. CDR3 DNA sequence: TGTGCCAGCTCACCGATCGCGGGGGGCGATCAGCCCCAGCATTTT. It yields the protein CASSPIAGGDQPQHF. Full variable domain (remainder filled in from reference TRBV18 and TRBJ1-5): NAGVMQNPRHLVRRRGQEARLRCSPMKGHSHVYWYRQLPEEGLKFMVYLQKENIIDESGMPKERFSAEFPKEGPSILRIQQVVRGDSAAYFCASSPIAGGDQPQHFGDGTRLSIL.

V usage is TRBV7-2 and J usage is TRBJ1-3; 7 bases are shared with TRBD1. The germline V gene has CDR1 SGHTA and CDR2 FQGNSA. The CDR3 runs to 15 residues. V was pared by 7 bases and J by 0 bases, with 6 bases of the junction left unmatched. Here the CDR3 DNA reads TGTGCCAGCAAAAGTACAGGGGACTCTGGAAACACCATATATTTT. Residues: CASKSTGDSGNTIYF.

The chain links TRBV24-1 to TRBJ1-2, with no clear D. The germline V gene encodes CDR1 KGHDR and CDR2 SFDVKD. The CDR3 length is 14 residues. Between the trimmed V and J ends, which lost 1 base and 2 bases, there was a span of 7 bases. The CDR3 DNA follows: TGTGCCACCAGTGATTTTACGGCAAACTATGGCTACACCTTC. Translating gives CATSDFTANYGYTF.

The rearrangement uses TRBV20-1 and TRBJ2-1, with 10 positions matching TRBD2. The trim removed 5 bases at V and 3 bases at J, leaving 7 bases unmatched. CDR3 size: 15 residues. Germline V gene data show CDR1 as DFQATT and CDR2 as SNEGSKA (reference sequence). DNA for the CDR3: TGCAGTGCTGGGCCTAGCGGGGGAGGCTACAATGAGCAGTTCTTC. Protein sequence: CSAGPSGGGYNEQFF.

On this clonotype: At one end, the junction sequence differs from germline, possibly due to a read error. The chain carries TRBV20-1 and TRBJ2-3; either TRBD1 or TRBD2 may supply D (5 bases each). This CDR3 has 16 amino acids. CDR1 is DFQATT and CDR2 is SNEGSKA in the germline V gene (reference sequence). CDR3: CSARDYTRGSTGTQYF. The DNA for the CDR3 is TGCAGTGCTAGAGATTACACGAGGGGCAGCACAGGTACGCAGTATTTT.

The rearrangement uses TRBV7-2 and TRBJ2-2, with D uncertain. Per the germline V gene, CDR1 is SGHTA and CDR2 is FQGNSA. This CDR3 has 12 residues. V lost 3 bases and J 7 bases, leaving 6 bases between the germline ends. The DNA of the CDR3 is TGTGCCAGCAGCTTCCTCAACGGGGAGCTGTTTTTT. Amino acids: CASSFLNGELFF. The full variable domain, in which reference TRBV7-2 and TRBJ2-2 provide the parts outside the CDR3, is GAGVSQSPSNKVTEKGKDVELRCDPISGHTALYWYRQSLGQGLEFLIYFQGNSAPDKSGLPSDRFSAERTGGSVSTLTIQRTQQEDSAVYLCASSFLNGELFFGEGSRLTVL.

As to this clonotype: A read error may be the cause here, since a much bigger clone is one base away. J is TRBJ2-7 and V is TRBV12-3 or TRBV12-4; 10 positions agree with TRBD1. This CDR3 has 15 amino acids. This CDR3 reads CVSSLRDRGLPEQYF. The CDR3 nucleotides are TGTGTCAGCAGCCTCCGGGACAGGGGTTTGCCCGAGCAGTACTTC.

The CDR3 nucleotides are TGCAGTGCCCCTGGGACTAGCTTTAGAACCGGGGAGCTGTTTTTT. It codes for CSAPGTSFRTGELFF. J is TRBJ2-2 and V is TRBV20-1, with TRBD2 identical over 9 bases. The CDR3 has 15 residues. The V gene's germline CDR1 is DFQATT and CDR2 SNEGSKA (reference sequence). V lost 6 bases and J lost 5; bases outside the gene matches: 10.

This clonotype was counted a few times. The V gene is TRBV7-9, the J gene TRBJ1-2; the D gene is possibly TRBD1 (5 bases). V dropped 3 bases and J dropped 4 bases, with 12 bases sitting between them. The CDR3 totals 14 residues. Germline lookup yields CDR1 SEHNR and CDR2 FQNEAQ (reference sequence). CDR3 nucleotides: TGTGCCAGCAGCTTCCGGGGCTTCGGCTATGGCTACACCTTC. Translation: CASSFRGFGYGYTF.

This clonotype occurred many times. The chain uses TRBV12-5 and TRBJ2-1; 7 nucleotides agree with TRBD1. CDR3 length equals 14 residues. The J segment lost 4 bases and the V segment lost 4 bases, leaving 4 bases of the junction unmatched. The germline CDR1 and CDR2 sequences are LGHNT and FRNRAP. CDR3 residues: CASGSDRDYNEQFF. CDR3 nucleotides: TGTGCTAGTGGTTCCGACAGGGATTACAATGAGCAGTTCTTC.

A few counts support this clonotype. The V and J genes are TRBV27 and TRBJ1-5; no clear D gene. V lost 3 bases, J lost 6 bases, and 9 bases lay in between. The germline V gene has CDR1 MNHEY and CDR2 SMNVEV (reference sequence). This CDR3 has 13 residues. The CDR3 region has the DNA TGTGCCAGCAGTTTTTCGGAGGGTCAGCCCCAGCATTTT. It codes for CASSFSEGQPQHF.